This T cell receptor (beta chain) was profiled in a study of OX40 agonist ivuxolimab in advanced cancers. Turning to the study itself: In this trial design, patients received ivuxolimab intravenously at 0.01 to 10 mg/kg every 2 weeks.

The germline V gene encodes CDR1 MNHEY and CDR2 SVGAGI. This CDR3 contains 15 residues. V was trimmed by 5 bases and J by 1 base, leaving 13 bases between them. Clones were read by immunoSEQ multiplex PCR, and TCRdb kept only the in-frame ones, dropping some. This sample has over 50,000 clones, with approximately 77% found just once. The source was CD4+ or CD8+ T cells sorted from blood, collected in a trial of the OX40 agonist ivuxolimab. This TCR was sampled from an adult with an advanced solid tumor such as melanoma, head and neck, liver or kidney cancer. V is TRBV6-5 and J is TRBJ2-3; D possibly corresponds to TRBD2 (6 bases). The CDR3 region is CASSPTGLRTDTQYF. CDR3 coding DNA: TGTGCCAGCAGTCCCACGGGACTTCGCACAGATACGCAGTATTTT.